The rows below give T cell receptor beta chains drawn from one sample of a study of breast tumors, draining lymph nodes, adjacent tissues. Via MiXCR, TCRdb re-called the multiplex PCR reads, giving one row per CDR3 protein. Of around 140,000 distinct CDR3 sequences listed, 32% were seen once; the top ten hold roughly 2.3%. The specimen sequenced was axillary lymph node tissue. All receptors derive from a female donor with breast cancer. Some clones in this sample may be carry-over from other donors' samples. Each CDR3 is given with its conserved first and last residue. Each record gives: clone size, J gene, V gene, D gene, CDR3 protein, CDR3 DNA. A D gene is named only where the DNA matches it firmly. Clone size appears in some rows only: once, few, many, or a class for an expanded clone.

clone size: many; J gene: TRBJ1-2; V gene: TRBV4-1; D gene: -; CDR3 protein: CASSQGGAPYGYTF; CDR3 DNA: TGCGCCAGCAGCCAAGGCGGGGCTCCCTATGGCTACACCTTC
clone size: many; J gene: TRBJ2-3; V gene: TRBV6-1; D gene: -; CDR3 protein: CASGGGGPDTQYF; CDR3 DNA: TGTGCCAGCGGGGGCGGGGGACCAGATACGCAGTATTTT
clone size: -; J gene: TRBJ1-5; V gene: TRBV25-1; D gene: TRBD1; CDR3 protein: CASRQMDRVGRVAQPQHF; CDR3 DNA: TGTGCCAGCAGACAAATGGACAGGGTCGGTCGGGTCGCTCAGCCCCAGCATTTT
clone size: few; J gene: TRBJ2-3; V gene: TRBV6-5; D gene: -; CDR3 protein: CASSHSAGAQDTQYF; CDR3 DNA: TGTGCCAGCAGTCACTCGGCCGGGGCCCAAGATACGCAGTATTTT
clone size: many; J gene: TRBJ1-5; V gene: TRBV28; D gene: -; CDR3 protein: CASSFSQPQHF; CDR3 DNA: TGTGCCAGCAGTTTTTCTCAGCCCCAGCATTTT
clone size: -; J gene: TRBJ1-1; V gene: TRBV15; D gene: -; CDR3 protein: CATSRGGSNTEAFF; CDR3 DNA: TGTGCCACCAGCAGAGGGGGCAGTAACACTGAAGCTTTCTTT
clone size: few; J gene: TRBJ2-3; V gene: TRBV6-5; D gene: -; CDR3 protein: CASSTPRTLDGTDTQYF; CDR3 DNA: TGTGCCAGCAGTACCCCCCGGACCCTGGATGGCACAGATACGCAGTATTTT
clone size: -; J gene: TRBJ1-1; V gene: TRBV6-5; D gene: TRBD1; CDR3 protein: CASSSAGQGALMAFF; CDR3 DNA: TGTGCCAGCAGTTCGGCGGGACAGGGGGCGTTGATGGCTTTCTTT
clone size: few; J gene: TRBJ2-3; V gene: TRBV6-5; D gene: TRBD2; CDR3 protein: CASSHSSGGGVGDTQYF; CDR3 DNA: TGTGCCAGCAGTCACTCTTCTGGCGGGGGGGTTGGAGATACGCAGTATTTT
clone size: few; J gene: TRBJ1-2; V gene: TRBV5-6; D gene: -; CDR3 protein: CASSGLYALGYAF; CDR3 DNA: TGTGCCAGCAGCGGGCTTTACGCTCTTGGCTACGCCTTC
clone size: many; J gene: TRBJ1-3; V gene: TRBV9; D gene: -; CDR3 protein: CASSARGYSGNTIYF; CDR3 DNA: TGTGCCAGCAGCGCCAGGGGATACTCTGGAAACACCATATATTTT
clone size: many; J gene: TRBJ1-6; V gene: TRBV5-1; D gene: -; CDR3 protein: CASNKDSYNSPLHF; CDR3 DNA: TGCGCCAGCAATAAGGACAGCTATAATTCACCCCTCCACTTT
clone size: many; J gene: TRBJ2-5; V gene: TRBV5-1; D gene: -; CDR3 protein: CASSLSRTTQETQYF; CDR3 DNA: TGCGCCAGCAGCTTAAGTCGGACAACCCAAGAGACCCAGTACTTC
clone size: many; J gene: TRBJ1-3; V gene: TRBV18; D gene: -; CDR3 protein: CASSPSTGSLSGNTIYF; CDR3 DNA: TGTGCCAGCTCACCCTCGACAGGCTCCCTCTCTGGAAACACCATATATTTT
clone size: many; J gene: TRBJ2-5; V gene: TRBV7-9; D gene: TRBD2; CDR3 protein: CASSPGEGVGETQYF; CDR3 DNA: TGTGCCAGCAGCCCCGGGGAGGGAGTGGGAGAGACCCAGTACTTC
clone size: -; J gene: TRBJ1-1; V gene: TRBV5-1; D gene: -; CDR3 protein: CASSLGGGFTEAFF; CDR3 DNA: TGCGCCAGCAGCTTGGGAGGGGGTTTCACTGAAGCTTTCTTT
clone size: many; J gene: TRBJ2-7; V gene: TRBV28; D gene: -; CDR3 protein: CASLSAGAKYEQYF; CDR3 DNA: TGTGCCAGCCTCTCGGCAGGGGCAAAATACGAGCAGTACTTC
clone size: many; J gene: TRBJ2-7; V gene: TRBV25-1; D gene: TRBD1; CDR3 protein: CASSDRDRGPEQYF; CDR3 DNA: TGTGCCAGCAGTGATCGGGACAGGGGTCCCGAGCAGTACTTC
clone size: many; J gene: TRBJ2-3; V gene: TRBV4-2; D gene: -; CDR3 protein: CASSDDGGADTQYF; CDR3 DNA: TGTGCCAGCAGCGACGACGGGGGCGCAGATACGCAGTATTTT
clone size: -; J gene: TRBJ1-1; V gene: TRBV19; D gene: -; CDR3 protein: CASSIPINTEAFF; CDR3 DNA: TGTGCCAGTAGTATTCCTATTAACACTGAAGCTTTCTTT
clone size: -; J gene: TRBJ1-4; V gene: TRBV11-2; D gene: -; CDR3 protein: CASSSAGAGNEKLFF; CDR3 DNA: TGTGCCAGCAGCTCGGCCGGGGCCGGGAATGAAAAACTGTTTTTT
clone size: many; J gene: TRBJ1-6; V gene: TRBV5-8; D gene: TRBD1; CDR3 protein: CASSKDRVSRNSPLHF; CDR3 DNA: TGTGCCAGCAGTAAGGACAGGGTCTCTCGGAATTCACCCCTCCACTTT
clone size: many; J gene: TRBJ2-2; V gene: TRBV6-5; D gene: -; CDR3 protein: CASRPGEKGSTGELFF; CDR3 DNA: TGTGCCAGCAGGCCTGGAGAGAAGGGAAGCACCGGGGAGCTGTTTTTT
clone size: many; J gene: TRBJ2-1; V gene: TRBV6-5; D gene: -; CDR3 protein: CASSYSMSLAGNEQFF; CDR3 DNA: TGTGCCAGCAGTTACTCGATGAGTTTGGCCGGCAATGAGCAGTTCTTC
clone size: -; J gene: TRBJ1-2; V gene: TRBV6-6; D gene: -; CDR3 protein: CASSPTGRDGYTF; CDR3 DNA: TGTGCCAGCAGCCCCACAGGGAGGGATGGCTACACCTTC
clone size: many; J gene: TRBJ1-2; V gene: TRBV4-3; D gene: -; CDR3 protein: CASSQDGSKIGGYTF; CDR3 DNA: TGCGCCAGCAGCCAAGATGGGAGTAAGATCGGGGGCTACACCTTC
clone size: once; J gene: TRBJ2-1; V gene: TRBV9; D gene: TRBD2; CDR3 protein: CASSVVGTSGGGNEQLF; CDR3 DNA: TGTGCCAGCAGCGTAGTTGGGACTAGCGGGGGCGGAAATGAGCAGCTCTTC
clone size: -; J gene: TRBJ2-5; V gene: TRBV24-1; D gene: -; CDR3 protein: CATSDPGLQETQYF; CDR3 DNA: TGTGCCACCAGTGATCCTGGACTCCAAGAGACCCAGTACTTC
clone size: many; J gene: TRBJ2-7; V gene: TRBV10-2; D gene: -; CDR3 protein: CAGWSEQYF; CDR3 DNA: TGCGCCGGATGGAGCGAGCAGTACTTC
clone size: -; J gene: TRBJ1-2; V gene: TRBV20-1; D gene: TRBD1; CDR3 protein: CSAETGQGVTGYTF; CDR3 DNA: TGCAGTGCCGAAACGGGGCAGGGGGTCACTGGCTACACCTTC
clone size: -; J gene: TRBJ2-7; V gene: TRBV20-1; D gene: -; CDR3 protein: CSAKLGRPPSEQYF; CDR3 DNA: TGCAGTGCTAAACTCGGACGGCCGCCCTCCGAGCAGTACTTC